The 18 T cell receptor beta chains given below trace back to one sample, sequenced in a study of OX40 agonist ivuxolimab in advanced cancers. The data were produced by immunoSEQ multiplex PCR, yet TCRdb's version contains in-frame clones alone and is incomplete. The sample has approximately 88,000 clones, more than 70% seen once; the top ten hold 0.72%. Sequenced here: CD4+ or CD8+ T cells sorted from blood, sampled in a trial of the OX40 agonist ivuxolimab. The receptors derive from an adult with an advanced solid tumor such as melanoma, head and neck, liver or kidney cancer.

J is TRBJ1-1 and V is TRBV11-2; 8 nucleotides match TRBD1. The CDR3 extends over 14 amino acids. V shed 3 bases, J shed 0 bases, and the junction held 0 bases outside the gene matches. Germline V gene lookup returns CDR1 SGHAT and CDR2 FQNNGV. Written as DNA, the CDR3 is TGTGCCAGCAGCTTGACAGGGGTGAACACTGAAGCTTTCTTT. It specifies CASSLTGVNTEAFF.

The V call is TRBV7-2, the J call TRBJ1-5, with 8 bases identical to TRBD1. Germline V lookup: CDR1 SGHTA, CDR2 FQGNSA. The V gene end was trimmed by 5 bases and the J gene end by 7 bases; junction bases not matched to a gene: 10. The CDR3 has 15 amino acids. The CDR3 bases are TGTGCCAGCAGCACCTCAGGACAGGGAGGCCAGCCCCAGCATTTT. This encodes CASSTSGQGGQPQHF.

The rearrangement joins TRBV18 to TRBJ2-6; D may be TRBD2 (6 bases). V was trimmed by 2 bases and J by 4 bases, leaving 9 bases between them. CDR3 length: 15 residues. In germline, CDR1 is KGHSH, CDR2 LQKENI. The CDR3: CASSPSGRGANVLTF. CDR3 coding DNA: TGTGCCAGCTCACCATCGGGGAGGGGGGCCAACGTCCTGACTTTC.

This clone has a handful of counts. The rearrangement joins TRBV6-1 to TRBJ1-2; D gene unclear. This CDR3 region has 11 residues. V lost 7 bases, J lost 8 bases, and 11 bases lay in between. Germline lookup yields CDR1 MNHNS and CDR2 SASEGT. The CDR3 coding sequence is TGTGCCAGCAACTGGGTAGGAGGCTACACCTTC. Amino acids: CASNWVGGYTF.

V usage is TRBV7-2 and J usage is TRBJ2-5; 9 bases are a match to TRBD2. The V and J ends lost 2 bases and 9 bases, in that order; junction bases with no gene match: 7. Germline V gives CDR1 SGHTA, CDR2 FQGNSA. The CDR3 is made up of 14 amino acids. The CDR3 reads CASSLPAGGRAQYF. CDR3 DNA: TGTGCCAGCAGCTTACCGGCGGGGGGGCGGGCCCAGTACTTC.

The chain links TRBV14 to TRBJ1-1; no clear D gene. V lost 3 bases to trimming and J lost 0 bases, with 5 bases between them. The CDR3 runs to 13 residues. Germline CDR1 and CDR2: SGHDN and FVKESK. In DNA form, the CDR3 reads TGTGCCAGCAGCCAGGGTATGAACACTGAAGCTTTCTTT. This encodes CASSQGMNTEAFF. Combining the CDR3 with reference TRBV14 and TRBJ1-1 gives the whole variable domain EAGVTQFPSHSVIEKGQTVTLRCDPISGHDNLYWYRRVMGKEIKFLLHFVKESKQDESGMPNNRFLAERTGGTYSTLKVQPAELEDSGVYFCASSQGMNTEAFFGQGTRLTVV.

The CDR3, as DNA: TGTGCCAGCAGCCCCCTTGGAGGGGAGGCTGGGGGCTACACCTTC. This translates into CASSPLGGEAGGYTF. The chain recombines TRBV7-6 with TRBJ1-2; a possible D gene is TRBD1 (5 bases). The CDR3 spans 15 residues. Germline values: CDR1 SGHVS, CDR2 FNYEAQ. Trimming took 5 bases from V and 8 from J, leaving 21 bases between them.

The rearrangement joins TRBV5-1 to TRBJ1-2, with a tentative D call TRBD1 (6 bases). The CDR3 totals 16 residues. The V gene's germline CDR1 is SGHRS and CDR2 YFSETQ. V was trimmed by 0 bases and J by 4 bases, leaving 16 bases between them. The CDR3 spells CASSLEPGGDTYGYTF. The CDR3 DNA is TGCGCCAGCAGCTTGGAACCGGGTGGGGACACCTATGGCTACACCTTC.

The gene calls are TRBV5-6 and TRBJ1-2; maybe TRBD1 (6 bases). The CDR3 is made up of 14 amino acids. V gave up 2 bases and J gave up 5 bases, with 13 bases separating them. CDR1 and CDR2 (germline): SGHDT, YYEEEE. This chain's CDR3 is CASSLRGIGYGYTF. Written as DNA, the CDR3 is TGTGCCAGCAGCTTAAGGGGGATAGGATATGGCTACACCTTC.

This clone was counted once. The V call is TRBV5-1, the J call TRBJ2-2; D gene uncertain. The CDR3 is 15 amino acids. The V end lost 2 bases, the J end lost 2 bases, and 10 bases lay between the germline ends. The germline gives CDR1 SGHRS, CDR2 YFSETQ. CDR3: CASSFTLLNTGELFF. Written as DNA, the CDR3 is TGCGCCAGCAGCTTTACTCTCCTAAACACCGGGGAGCTGTTTTTT.

This chain joins TRBV27 and TRBJ2-1; 11 positions agree with TRBD2. This CDR3 is built from 15 residues. V trimming: 6 bases; J trimming: 9 bases; junction bases outside the gene matches: 10. Germline CDR1 and CDR2: MNHEY and SMNVEV (reference sequence). In DNA form, the CDR3 reads TGTGCCAGCAGCCGACTAGCGGGACGGTCCGGTGAGCAGTTCTTC. Protein sequence: CASSRLAGRSGEQFF.

V is TRBV2 and J is TRBJ1-5, with a possible D match to TRBD1 (5 bases). Germline CDR1 reads SNHLY; CDR2 reads FYNNEI. This CDR3 spans 15 amino acids. The V and J ends lost 2 bases and 2 bases respectively, with 10 bases between them. CDR3 nucleotide sequence: TGTGCCAGCAGTGAAACCACAGGACGCAATCAGCCCCAGCATTTT. Protein product: CASSETTGRNQPQHF.

The rearrangement joins TRBV29-1 to TRBJ1-1, with D perhaps TRBD1 (5 bases). This CDR3 is 12 amino acids long. The germline CDR1 and CDR2 sequences are SQVTM and ANQGSEA. Trimming pared 6 bases from V and 0 bases from J, leaving 8 bases between. CDR3 DNA sequence: TGCAGCGTCGGGACGGTGAACACTGAAGCTTTCTTT. This encodes CSVGTVNTEAFF.

Only one count was recorded for this clone. The chain is built from TRBV15 and TRBJ2-3, with TRBD1 identical over 11 bases. Germline V gene sequence: CDR1 LNHNV, CDR2 YYDKDF (reference sequence). V was pared by 11 bases and J by 1 base, with 14 bases of the junction left unmatched. The CDR3 loop spans 17 amino acids. CDR3 residues: CAAGTGGRGSGTDTQYF. CDR3 DNA: TGTGCCGCCGGGACAGGGGGAAGAGGGTCGGGCACAGATACGCAGTATTTT. Looking up the rest from reference TRBV15 and TRBJ2-3 gives the full variable domain: DAMVIQNPRYQVTQFGKPVTLSCSQTLNHNVMYWYQQKSSQAPKLLFHYYDKDFNNEADTPDNFQSRRPNTSFCFLDIRSPGLGDTAMYLCAAGTGGRGSGTDTQYFGPGTRLTVL.

The rearrangement uses TRBV5-5 and TRBJ2-7, with D maybe TRBD1 (6 bases). The ends were cut back, 8 bases at V and 6 bases at J, with 18 bases in the middle. Germline CDR1 reads SGHKS; CDR2 reads YYEKEE (reference sequence). The CDR3 is 13 residues long. CDR3 DNA sequence: TGTGCCAGTGTACGGGACATTGTGTCCGAGCAGTACTTC. This translates into CASVRDIVSEQYF.

This clone was observed once. The CDR3 DNA reads as TGTGCCTGGAGTGTACGGCGGGAGGTCTACAATGAGCAGTTCTTC. Encoded protein: CAWSVRREVYNEQFF. This sequence joins TRBV30 and TRBJ2-1; 8 nucleotides agree with TRBD2. The CDR3 length is 15 residues. V gave up 0 bases and J gave up 3 bases; unmatched junction bases: 4. Germline lookup yields CDR1 GTSNPN and CDR2 SVGIG (reference sequence). Drawing the rest from reference TRBV30 and TRBJ2-1, the complete variable domain is SQTIHQWPATLVQPVGSPLSLECTVEGTSNPNLYWYRQAAGRGLQLLFYSVGIGQISSEVPQNLSASRPQDRQFILSSKKLLLSDSGFYLCAWSVRREVYNEQFFGPGTRLTVL.

The chain joins TRBV11-1 to TRBJ1-6; no clear D gene. Between the trimmed V and J ends, which lost 3 bases and 8 bases, there was a span of 14 bases. Germline V lookup: CDR1 SGHAT, CDR2 FQDESV (reference sequence). There are 15 residues in the CDR3. Here the CDR3 DNA reads TGTGCCAGCAGCTTCGGCAGGCCGTGGGATTCACCCCTCCACTTT. It translates to CASSFGRPWDSPLHF.

The chain joins TRBV5-1 to TRBJ2-7; D may be TRBD1 (5 bases). Trimming took 0 bases from V and 5 from J, leaving 15 bases between them. From germline, CDR1 is SGHRS and CDR2 YFSETQ. The CDR3 runs to 15 residues. Here the CDR3 reads CASSLGSGLLHEQYF. CDR3 nucleotides: TGCGCCAGCAGCTTGGGGTCAGGGCTCCTCCACGAGCAGTACTTC. Based on the CDR3 plus reference TRBV5-1 and TRBJ2-7, the full variable domain is KAGVTQTPRYLIKTRGQQVTLSCSPISGHRSVSWYQQTPGQGLQFLFEYFSETQRNKGNFPGRFSGRQFSNSRSEMNVSTLELGDSALYLCASSLGSGLLHEQYFGPGTRLTVT.